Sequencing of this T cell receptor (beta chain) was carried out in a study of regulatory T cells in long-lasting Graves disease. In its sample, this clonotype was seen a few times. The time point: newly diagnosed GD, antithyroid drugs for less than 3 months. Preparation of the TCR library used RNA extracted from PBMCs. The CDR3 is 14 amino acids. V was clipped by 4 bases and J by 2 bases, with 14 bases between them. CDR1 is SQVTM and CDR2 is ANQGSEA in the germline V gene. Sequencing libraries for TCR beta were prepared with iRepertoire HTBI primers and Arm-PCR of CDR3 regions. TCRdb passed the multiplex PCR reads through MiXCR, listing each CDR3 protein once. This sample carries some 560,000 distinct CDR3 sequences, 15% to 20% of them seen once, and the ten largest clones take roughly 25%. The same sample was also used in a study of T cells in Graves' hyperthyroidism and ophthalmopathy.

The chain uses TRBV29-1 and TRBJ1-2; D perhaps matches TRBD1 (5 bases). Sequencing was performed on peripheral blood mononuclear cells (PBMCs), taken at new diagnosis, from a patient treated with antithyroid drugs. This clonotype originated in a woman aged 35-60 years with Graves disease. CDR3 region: CSVGGNSANYGYTF. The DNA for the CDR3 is TGCAGCGTTGGGGGGAATTCAGCGAACTATGGCTACACCTTC.